The source of this T cell receptor (beta chain) is a study of Ad26.COV2.S vaccination and SARS-CoV-2 variants. Overall study: In the study, Ad26.COV2.S was injected intramuscularly once, or twice 56 days apart.

About this clone: Its antigen remains unidentified.

Treatment noted: around 19 received Ad26.COV2.S at low or high dose, single or two shots; about 5 received placebo; per-sample allocation not given. Samples were taken on day 63 after the first vaccine or placebo injection. Method: immunoSEQ multiplex PCR; TCRdb's copy keeps in-frame clones and lacks some. This sample carries about 350,000 clones, approximately 90% of them seen once, and the ten largest clones take approximately 5%. Findings of the study overall: Vaccinated individuals (as opposed to placebo recipients) had higher spike-specific TCR breadth.

This receptor was identified in a person between 18 and 65 years old who received the Ad26.COV2.S COVID-19 vaccine or a placebo. Sequencing was performed on peripheral blood, taken in a trial of Ad26.COV2.S vaccine versus placebo.

CDR3 bases: TGTGCCAGCAGTGATTTGGACACTTTAACCTACGAGCAGTACTTC. This translates into CASSDLDTLTYEQYF. The chain couples TRBV2 to TRBJ2-7; D may be TRBD1 (5 bases). This CDR3 is built from 15 residues. The V gene lost 3 bases and the J gene lost 2 bases, with 14 bases spanning the gap. Germline-derived CDR1 and CDR2 are SNHLY and FYNNEI.